Presented here are 20 T cell receptor beta chains from one specimen sequenced in a study of Ad26.COV2.S vaccination and SARS-CoV-2 variants. Profiling relied on immunoSEQ multiplex PCR, and the TCRdb table lists in-frame clones only, not all of them. In the table there are about 330,000 clones, 90% of which are singletons. Treatment: around 19 received Ad26.COV2.S at low or high dose, single or two shots; five or six received placebo; per-sample allocation not given. Sampling was performed 63 days after the first vaccine or placebo injection. Sequenced material: peripheral blood, taken in a trial of Ad26.COV2.S vaccine versus placebo. The receptors shown here come from a person between 18 and 59 years old who received the Ad26.COV2.S COVID-19 vaccine or a placebo.

This sequence joins TRBV14 and TRBJ2-5, with 10 bases fitting TRBD2. Germline V gene lookup returns CDR1 SGHDN and CDR2 FVKESK. The V segment lost 4 bases and the J segment 4 bases; nucleotides outside the gene matches: 6. The CDR3 sequence is 15 residues long. The CDR3 loop is CASSPLAGARETQYF. Here the CDR3 DNA reads TGTGCCAGCAGCCCTCTAGCGGGAGCCAGAGAGACCCAGTACTTC.

The chain combines TRBV14 with TRBJ2-7; 7 positions agree with TRBD1. V was clipped by 2 bases and J by 2 bases; unmatched bases: 3. Germline V gives CDR1 SGHDN, CDR2 FVKESK. The CDR3 is 14 amino acids. The CDR3 DNA reads TGTGCCAGCAGCCAACCGGGACAGACCTACGAGCAGTACGTC. Encoded protein: CASSQPGQTYEQYV.

The chain recombines TRBV19 with TRBJ1-5, with 9 bases fitting TRBD1. In germline, CDR1 is LNHDA, CDR2 SQIVND (reference sequence). CDR3 length: 16 amino acids. Trimming took 10 bases from V and 1 from J; bases not matched to a gene: 11. CDR3 nucleotides: TGTGCCACTATCTCACAGGGGGCGCGGAGCAATCAGCCCCAGCATTTT. It yields the protein CATISQGARSNQPQHF.

This clone was counted between two and nine times. The V gene is TRBV2, the J gene TRBJ1-1, with D possibly being TRBD1 (5 bases). CDR3 length equals 16 residues. The germline V gene has CDR1 SNHLY and CDR2 FYNNEI. V lost 4 bases and J lost 0, with 15 bases in between. The CDR3 reads CASSGQGWTMNTEAFF. For the CDR3, the DNA is TGTGCCAGCAGTGGCCAGGGATGGACGATGAACACTGAAGCTTTCTTT. Drawing the rest from reference TRBV2 and TRBJ1-1, the complete variable domain is EPEVTQTPSHQVTQMGQEVILRCVPISNHLYFYWYRQILGQKVEFLVSFYNNEISEKSEIFDDQFSVERPDGSNFTLKIRSTKLEDSAMYFCASSGQGWTMNTEAFFGQGTRLTVV.

The chain employs TRBV2 and TRBJ2-5; perhaps TRBD2 as D (5 bases). Germline-derived CDR1 and CDR2 are SNHLY and FYNNEI. This CDR3 comprises 14 residues. V was cut by 10 bases and J by 1 base, with 16 bases left in between. DNA for the CDR3: TGTGCCACCGCGGGCAGCCACCTCCAAGAGACCCAGTACTTC. Protein product: CATAGSHLQETQYF.

The sample holds one count of this clone. The chain couples TRBV5-6 to TRBJ2-1; 12 bases align to TRBD2. J gave up 9 bases and V 10 bases, and 11 bases lay outside the gene matches. Germline V gives CDR1 SGHDT, CDR2 YYEEEE. The CDR3 is 14 residues long. DNA for the CDR3: TGTGCCGGTCATCGGACTAGCGGGACTGTTGAGCAGTTCTTC. Residues: CAGHRTSGTVEQFF.

The chain links TRBV25-1 to TRBJ2-5, with 7 bases aligning to TRBD2. The CDR3 is made up of 14 amino acids. The germline V gene has CDR1 MGHDK and CDR2 SYGVNS. The V segment lost 8 bases and the J segment 4 bases; nucleotides outside the gene matches: 10. The CDR3 DNA reads TGTGCCAGCGGGGGAGGGAACTCGGGAGAGACCCAGTACTTC. Protein: CASGGGNSGETQYF.

The rearrangement uses TRBV4-1 and TRBJ1-2, with 7 bases matching TRBD1. The germline CDR1 and CDR2 sequences are MGHRA and YSYEKL. The trim removed 3 bases at V and 7 bases at J, leaving 17 bases unmatched. CDR3 size: 17 residues. CDR3 nucleotides: TGCGCCAGCAGCCACCAGGGACAGCTGCTACAGCGGGGTGGCTACACCTTC. Residues: CASSHQGQLLQRGGYTF.

V and J are TRBV7-9 and TRBJ1-2; TRBD1 agrees at 8 bases. The CDR3 has 16 residues. Germline-derived CDR1 and CDR2 are SEHNR and FQNEAQ (reference sequence). Unmatched junction bases numbered 12, after V lost 1 base and J lost 8 bases. The CDR3 coding sequence is TGTGCCAGCAGCTTAGTGACAGGGGCCTCCGTTTTGGGCTACACCTTC. Protein product: CASSLVTGASVLGYTF.

The genes are TRBV7-8 and TRBJ2-1; 10 bases are a match to TRBD2. There are 16 residues in the CDR3. In germline, CDR1 is SGHVS, CDR2 FQNEAQ. V trimming: 1 base; J trimming: 4 bases; junction bases outside the gene matches: 4. Here the CDR3 DNA reads TGTGCCAGCAGCTTAGGTACTAGCGGGGTTTACAATGAGCAGTTCTTC. Translated, it gives CASSLGTSGVYNEQFF.

V and J are TRBV7-2 and TRBJ2-1; 11 bases are shared with TRBD2. Trimming at V came to 5 bases and at J to 7 bases, leaving 1 base not matched to a gene. The germline V gene encodes CDR1 SGHTA and CDR2 FQGNSA. CDR3 size: 13 residues. The DNA for the CDR3 is TGTGCCAGCAGCCCTAGCGGGGGGAATGAGCAGTTCTTC. Translation: CASSPSGGNEQFF.

This chain connects TRBV5-1 to TRBJ2-1; 11 bases align to TRBD2. There are 15 residues in the CDR3. CDR1 is SGHRS and CDR2 is YFSETQ in the germline V gene. V trimming: 3 bases; J trimming: 2 bases; junction bases outside the gene matches: 1. CDR3 DNA: TGCGCCAGCAGCTATAGCGGGGGGGCCTACAATGAGCAGTTCTTC. Amino acids: CASSYSGGAYNEQFF.

The genes are TRBV4-3 and TRBJ2-6, with D maybe TRBD1 (6 bases). The V gene's germline CDR1 is LGHNA and CDR2 YSLEER. Trimming removed 1 base from V and 2 bases from J, with 12 bases in between. The CDR3 spans 17 residues. CDR3 sequence reads: CASSQAVQGTGANVLTF. In DNA, the CDR3 is TGCGCCAGCAGCCAAGCCGTCCAGGGGACTGGGGCCAACGTCCTGACTTTC.

This clone was counted a few times. This chain uses TRBV6-2 or TRBV6-3 with TRBJ1-3, with no clear D. The CDR3 covers 15 residues. CDR1 and CDR2 from the germline V gene are MNHEY and SVGEGT. Trimming pared 4 bases from V and 2 bases from J, leaving 12 bases between. The CDR3 sequence: CASSSRVLTGNTIYF. Written as DNA, the CDR3 is TGTGCCAGCAGTTCACGGGTCCTAACTGGAAACACCATATATTTT.

This clone was picked up one time. This chain uses TRBV29-1 with TRBJ2-7, with a weak D call TRBD1 (5 bases). Trimming took 4 bases from V and 5 from J, leaving 15 bases between them. The germline V gene encodes CDR1 SQVTM and CDR2 ANQGSEA. This CDR3 has 13 amino acids. CDR3 in DNA: TGCAGCGTTGTTGGGGCTTTTGAGAACGAGCAGTACTTC. Residues: CSVVGAFENEQYF.

This chain connects TRBV10-3 to TRBJ1-3, with TRBD1 as a possible D gene (5 bases). This CDR3 region has 15 residues. Trimming shortened V by 4 bases and J by 3 bases, and 13 bases separated the two germline ends. Per germline, CDR1 ENHRY and CDR2 SYGVKD. The chain's CDR3 is CAISGDGARGNTIYF. CDR3 coding DNA: TGTGCCATCAGTGGAGATGGGGCTCGTGGAAACACCATATATTTT.

V is TRBV28 and J is TRBJ2-7; 7 bases are shared with TRBD1. The germline V gene has CDR1 MDHEN and CDR2 SYDVKM. CDR3 size: 15 residues. V lost 4 bases and J lost 4; bases outside the gene matches: 10. This chain's CDR3 is CASSSSETGKYEQYF. In DNA, the CDR3 is TGTGCCAGCAGTTCCTCTGAGACAGGGAAGTACGAGCAGTACTTC.

This clone was seen a handful of times. The V gene is TRBV13, the J gene TRBJ1-2, with D perhaps TRBD1 (6 bases). Trimming took 2 bases from V and 7 from J, leaving 17 bases between them. This CDR3 spans 15 amino acids. The V gene's germline CDR1 is PRHDT and CDR2 FYEKMQ (reference sequence). The CDR3 loop reads CASSLIQGGNSGYTF. The CDR3 DNA reads as TGTGCCAGCAGCTTAATACAGGGAGGTAATTCTGGCTACACCTTC.

The gene calls are TRBV7-6 and TRBJ1-1; D not resolved. V was trimmed by 3 bases and J by 4 bases, leaving 12 bases between them. This CDR3 spans 14 amino acids. Germline V lookup: CDR1 SGHVS, CDR2 FNYEAQ. For the CDR3, the DNA is TGTGCCAGCAGCTTTAGCCAGTCCGTCACTGAAGCTTTCTTT. This gives the protein CASSFSQSVTEAFF. Full variable domain (remainder filled in from reference TRBV7-6 and TRBJ1-1): GAGVSQSPRYKVTKRGQDVALRCDPISGHVSLYWYRQALGQGPEFLTYFNYEAQQDKSGLPNDRFSAERPEGSISTLTIQRTEQRDSAMYRCASSFSQSVTEAFFGQGTRLTVV.

The gene calls are TRBV5-1 and TRBJ1-2, with D maybe TRBD1 (6 bases). This CDR3 comprises 15 residues. Germline CDR1 SGHRS, CDR2 YFSETQ. The V gene lost 2 bases and the J gene lost 0 bases, with 11 bases spanning the gap. The CDR3 protein is CASSFGQSANYGYTF. The CDR3, as DNA: TGCGCCAGCAGCTTCGGACAGTCGGCTAACTATGGCTACACCTTC.